This TCR beta chain appears in the sequencing data of a study of blood T cell repertoires in COVID-19. Study-level information: The study drew acute and convalescent COVID-19 samples from the United States, Italy and Spain.

The CDR3 contains 14 residues. Trimming removed 8 bases at V and 4 bases at J, with 17 bases between. Per the germline V gene, CDR1 is KGHSH and CDR2 is LQKENI. Libraries were prepared by immunoSEQ multiplex PCR; TCRdb keeps only in-frame clonotypes and omits some of them. This table holds about 130,000 clones, about four fifths found once. The sequence came from a man in his forties or fifties with active or convalescent COVID-19. Sequencing input: peripheral blood. The rearrangement uses TRBV18 and TRBJ1-2, with D maybe TRBD1 (5 bases). The CDR3 protein is CASDELQGGYGYTF. The CDR3 coding sequence is TGTGCCAGCGACGAACTCCAGGGAGGCTATGGCTACACCTTC.